Detailed here is one TCR beta chain. Its target is not known. Germline values: CDR1 SGHRS, CDR2 YFSETQ. The junction had 5 bases not matched to a gene; V was cut back by 2 bases and J by 0 bases. The CDR3 has 15 residues. The sample is drawn from a study of T cells in Graves' hyperthyroidism and ophthalmopathy. Looking at the study overall: Peripheral blood was drawn at first diagnosis, prior to all treatment.

Patients were excluded for uncontrolled infection, other autoimmune disease, pregnancy or lactation. PBMCs stemmed from 10 ml fresh peripheral blood. Study-level results: Clonotypes that were expanded in thyroid above 0.001 mostly appeared in blood too.

There were TCR beta CDR3 regions amplified from RNA transcripts. Using the HTBI primer set, a first-round RT-PCR was run on the TCR CDR3. In TCRdb, the multiplex PCR reads were re-called with MiXCR into one record per CDR3 protein. The sample includes a few hundred thousand distinct CDR3 sequences, less than 25% of them seen just once. This TCR was sampled from a man aged 18 to 35 with Graves' hyperthyroidism. Specimen: blood. This chain joins TRBV5-1 and TRBJ2-7; 7 nucleotides agree with TRBD2. Here the CDR3 reads CASSFGLVGSYEQYF. CDR3 DNA sequence: TGCGCCAGCAGCTTCGGACTAGTCGGCTCCTACGAGCAGTACTTC.